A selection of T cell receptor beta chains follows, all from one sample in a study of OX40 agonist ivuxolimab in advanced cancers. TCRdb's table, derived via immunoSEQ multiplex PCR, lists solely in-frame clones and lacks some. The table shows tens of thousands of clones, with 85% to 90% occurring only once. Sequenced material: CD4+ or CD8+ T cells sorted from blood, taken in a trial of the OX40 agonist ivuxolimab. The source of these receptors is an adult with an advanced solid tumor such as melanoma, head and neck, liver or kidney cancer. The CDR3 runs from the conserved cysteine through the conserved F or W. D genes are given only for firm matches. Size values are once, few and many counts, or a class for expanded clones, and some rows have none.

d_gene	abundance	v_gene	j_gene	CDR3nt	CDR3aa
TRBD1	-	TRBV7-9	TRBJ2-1	TGTGCCAGCAGCCCCCGACAGGGGAGAATTTTCTGGGAGCAGTTCTTC	CASSPRQGRIFWEQFF
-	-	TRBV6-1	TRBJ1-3	TGTGCCAGCTATCCCAGGGGTATTGGAAACACCATATATTTT	CASYPRGIGNTIYF
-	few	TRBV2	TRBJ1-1	TGTGCCAGCGGAAAGGAGGGGAACACTGAAGCTTTCTTT	CASGKEGNTEAFF
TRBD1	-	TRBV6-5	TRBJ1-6	TGTGCCAGCAGTTACGGCCAGGGGGCGCGTAATTCACCCCTCCACTTT	CASSYGQGARNSPLHF
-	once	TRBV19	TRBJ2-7	TGTGCCAGTAGTTCCAGGAACTCCTACGAGCAGTACTTC	CASSSRNSYEQYF
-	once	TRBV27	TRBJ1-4	TGTGCCAGCAGGGGAGCGTGGGGTGAAAAACTGTTTTTT	CASRGAWGEKLFF
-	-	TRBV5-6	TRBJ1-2	TGTGCCAGCAGCTTGGGCTCGGGGAGCCAACACTATGGCTACACCTTC	CASSLGSGSQHYGYTF
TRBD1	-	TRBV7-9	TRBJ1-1	TGTGCCAGCAGCTTAGCAGGGGGCCGGGACACTGAAGCTTTCTTT	CASSLAGGRDTEAFF
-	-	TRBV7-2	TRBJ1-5	TGTGCCAGCAGCTTAGGTCTCAATCAGCCCCAGCATTTT	CASSLGLNQPQHF
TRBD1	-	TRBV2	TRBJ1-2	TGTGCCAGCAGGGCCGGACAGGGGGTTAACTATGGCTACACCTTC	CASRAGQGVNYGYTF
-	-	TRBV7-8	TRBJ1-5	TGTGCCAGCAGCATGAATGGACAGTCAAGCAATCAGCCCCAGCATTTT	CASSMNGQSSNQPQHF
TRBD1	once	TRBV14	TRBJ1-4	TGTGCCAGCAGCCGGTCCGGGACAGGGGGCTATGAAAAACTGTTTTTT	CASSRSGTGGYEKLFF
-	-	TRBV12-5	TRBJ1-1	TGTGCTAGTGGTTTGTTCCTCCCGACACGGACTAACACTGAAGCTTTCTTT	CASGLFLPTRTNTEAFF
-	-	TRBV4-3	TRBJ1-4	TGCGCCAGCAGCCGGGGCAGGAGGAGTGAAAAACTGTTTTTT	CASSRGRRSEKLFF
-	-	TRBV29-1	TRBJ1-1	TGCAGCGTTGAGACTTGGGGGAACACTGAAGCTTTCTTT	CSVETWGNTEAFF
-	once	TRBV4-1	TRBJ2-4	TGCGCCAGCAGCCCGACTAGTTCTGACAAAAACATTCAGTACTTC	CASSPTSSDKNIQYF
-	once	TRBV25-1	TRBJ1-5	TGTGCCAGCAGTGAATCCACAGTAAGCAATCAGCCCCAGCATTTT	CASSESTVSNQPQHF
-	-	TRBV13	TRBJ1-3	TGTGCCAGCAGCCCCCGAGGAAACACCATATATTTT	CASSPRGNTIYF
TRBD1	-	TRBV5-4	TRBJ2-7	TGTGCCAGCAGCCGGAAGCTGGGACAGAAATCCTACGAGCAGTACTTC	CASSRKLGQKSYEQYF
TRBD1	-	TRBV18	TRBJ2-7	TGTGCCAGCTCACCCACTGACAGGGGATACAAGCAGTACTTC	CASSPTDRGYKQYF
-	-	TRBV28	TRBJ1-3	TGTGCCAGCAGTCCTCCGACAGGCCCTGGAAACACCATATATTTT	CASSPPTGPGNTIYF
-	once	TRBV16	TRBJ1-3	TGTGCCAGCAGCCAAAACGACGTTCGCTCTGGAAACACCATATATTTT	CASSQNDVRSGNTIYF
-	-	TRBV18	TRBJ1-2	TGTGCCAGCTCACCTCGGGACGGACCTTATGGCTACACCTTC	CASSPRDGPYGYTF
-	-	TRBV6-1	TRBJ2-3	TGTGCCAGCAGAAGACAAACTAGCACAGATACGCAGTATTTT	CASRRQTSTDTQYF
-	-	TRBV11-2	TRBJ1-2	TGTGCCAGCACCCCCCGGACCGGACAGAGCTCTGGCTACACCTTC	CASTPRTGQSSGYTF
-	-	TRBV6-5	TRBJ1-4	TGTGCCAGCAGTACTCGACAGGCGGGTGACGAAAAACTGTTTTTT	CASSTRQAGDEKLFF
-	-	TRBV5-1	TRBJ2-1	TGCGCCAGCAGGCCTAGGGGGGGGGCCTACAATGAGCAGTTCTTC	CASRPRGGAYNEQFF
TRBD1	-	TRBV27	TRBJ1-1	TGTGCCAGCATCGACAGGGTTAACACTGAAGCTTTCTTT	CASIDRVNTEAFF
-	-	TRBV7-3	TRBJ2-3	TGTGCCAGCAGCTTAACAGGGATGGTAGATACGCAGTATTTT	CASSLTGMVDTQYF
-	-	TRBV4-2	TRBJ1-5	TGTGCCAGCAGCCAAGTGAACCGGGCGGAGCAGCCCCAGCATTTT	CASSQVNRAEQPQHF
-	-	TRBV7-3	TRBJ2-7	TGTGCCAGCAGCTTATTCGGCCCTAGTGGGGGGACGACCTACGAGCAGTACTTC	CASSLFGPSGGTTYEQYF
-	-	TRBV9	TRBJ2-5	TGTGCCAGCAGCGTGGTAGTGGGGGGGCCAGAGACCCAGTACTTC	CASSVVVGGPETQYF
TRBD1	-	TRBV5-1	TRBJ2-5	TGCGCCAGCAGCCCCGAGGGACAGGGAGAGACCCAGTACTTC	CASSPEGQGETQYF
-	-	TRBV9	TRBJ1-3	TGTGCCAGCAGCGTAGATCGGGGGAGGCACACCATATATTTT	CASSVDRGRHTIYF
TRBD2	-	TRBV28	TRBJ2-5	TGTGCCAGCAGTTCGACTAGCGGGGGGCGAGAGACCCAGTACTTC	CASSSTSGGRETQYF
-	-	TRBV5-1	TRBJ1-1	TGCGCCAGCAGCTTGGAGGCCCGGGTAAAGACTGAAGCTTTCTTT	CASSLEARVKTEAFF
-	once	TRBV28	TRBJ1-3	TGTGCCAGCAGTTTAGCAGGGGCAGGAAACACCATATATTTT	CASSLAGAGNTIYF
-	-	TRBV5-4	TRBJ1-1	TGTGCCAGCAGCGGGGGGGGCAGGCTGGACACTGAAGCTTTCTTT	CASSGGGRLDTEAFF
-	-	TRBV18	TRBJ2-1	TGTGCCAGCTCCGACAATGAGCAGTTCTTC	CASSDNEQFF
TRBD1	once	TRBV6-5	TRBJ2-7	TGTGCCAGCAGTACACCACAGGGGCACCCCTACGAGCAGTACTTC	CASSTPQGHPYEQYF
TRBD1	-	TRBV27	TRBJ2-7	TGTGCCAGCCTTAAGGCACCGGGACAGGGCTCCTACGAGCAGTACTTC	CASLKAPGQGSYEQYF
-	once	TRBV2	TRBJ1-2	TGTGCCAGCAGTGAGGGAGGGGGCTACACCTTC	CASSEGGGYTF
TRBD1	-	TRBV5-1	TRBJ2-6	TGCGCCAGCAGCACGGGACAGGGCTACTCTGGGGCCAACGTCCTGACTTTC	CASSTGQGYSGANVLTF
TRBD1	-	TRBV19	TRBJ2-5	TGTGCCAGTAACTTACAGGGGGCAGAAGAGACCCAGTACTTC	CASNLQGAEETQYF
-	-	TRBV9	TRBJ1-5	TGTGCCAGCAGCGTAGGAGAGCCTAATCAGCCCCAGCATTTT	CASSVGEPNQPQHF
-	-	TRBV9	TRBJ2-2	TGTGCCAGCAGCGTGGGTGAGACTGGGACCGGGGAGCTGTTTTTT	CASSVGETGTGELFF
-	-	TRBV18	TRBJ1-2	TGTGCCAGCTCACCCCCCTCCGAGGCACCTAACTATGGCTACACCTTC	CASSPPSEAPNYGYTF
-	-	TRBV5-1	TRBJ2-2	TGCGCCAGCAGAAACGCAGTACCCATCACCGGGGAGCTGTTTTTT	CASRNAVPITGELFF
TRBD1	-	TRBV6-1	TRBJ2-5	TGTGCCAGCAGCGAAGCGTGGGACAGGGCTCGAGAGACCCAGTACTTC	CASSEAWDRARETQYF
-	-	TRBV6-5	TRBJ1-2	TGTGCCAGCAGAAGCAGGGCTACTAACTATGGCTACACCTTC	CASRSRATNYGYTF
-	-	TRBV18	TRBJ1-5	TGTGCCAGCTCACCATACGGGGGACTCGGCAATCAGCCCCAGCATTTT	CASSPYGGLGNQPQHF
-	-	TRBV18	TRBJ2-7	TGTGCCAGCTCACCAATCCGGGGCTCCTACGAGCAGTACTTC	CASSPIRGSYEQYF
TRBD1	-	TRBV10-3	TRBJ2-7	TGTGCCATCAAACAGGGGGTCTTAAGCGGATACGAGCAGTACTTC	CAIKQGVLSGYEQYF
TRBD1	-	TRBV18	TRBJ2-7	TGTGCCAGCTCACCGGGAGGACAGGGGGGAGAGGGAGAGCAGTACTTC	CASSPGGQGGEGEQYF
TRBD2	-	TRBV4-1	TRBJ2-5	TGCGCCAGCAGCCAAGATAGAAGCGGGGGGGAGACCCAGTACTTC	CASSQDRSGGETQYF
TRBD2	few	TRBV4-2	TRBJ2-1	TGTGCCAGCAGCCAAGATCCCGGGGGGGCAATCCAACCCTTAAGTGAGCAGTTCTTC	CASSQDPGGAIQPLSEQFF